Each of the 19 T cell receptor beta chains below was sequenced from the same sample in a study of cytomegalovirus exposure and HLA in healthy donors. Primers: 60 Vbeta forward and 13 Jbeta reverse. The method was immunoSEQ multiplex PCR; TCRdb's version includes in-frame clones alone and lacks a portion of them. This sample has 150,000 to 200,000 clones, with roughly 87% found just once. Source material: PBMCs. The receptors originated from a woman in her 50s in good health and CMV-seronegative.

The rearrangement links TRBV2 to TRBJ1-2; 9 bases fit TRBD1. The V segment lost 7 bases and the J segment 4 bases; nucleotides outside the gene matches: 10. The CDR3 contains 15 residues. CDR1 and CDR2 (germline): SNHLY, FYNNEI. The CDR3 sequence: CASTDAGQGFYGYTF. The CDR3 DNA reads TGTGCCAGCACAGATGCGGGACAGGGTTTCTATGGCTACACCTTC.

V and J are TRBV4-3 and TRBJ1-2; D might be TRBD1 (6 bases). There are 12 residues in the CDR3. Germline V gives CDR1 LGHNA, CDR2 YSLEER. Trimming pared 5 bases from V and 8 bases from J, leaving 12 bases between. CDR3 bases: TGCGCCAGCAGCGGCCGAGGGGGAGGCTACACCTTC. The encoded protein is CASSGRGGGYTF.

This chain connects TRBV28 to TRBJ1-2; the match to TRBD1 covers 7 bases. The germline gives CDR1 MDHEN, CDR2 SYDVKM. Germline trimming cut 5 bases from V and 0 bases from J; bases unmatched to any gene: 6. CDR3 length: 15 amino acids. The CDR3 coding sequence is TGTGCCAGCAGTGTCCGACAGGGAGCTAACTATGGCTACACCTTC. It yields the protein CASSVRQGANYGYTF.

The CDR3 loop is CASSGGDEGQETQYF. In DNA form, the CDR3 reads TGTGCCAGCTCCGGGGGGGATGAAGGCCAAGAGACCCAGTACTTC. This chain uses TRBV18 with TRBJ2-5; 8 positions match TRBD2. CDR3 length equals 15 residues. Per germline, CDR1 KGHSH and CDR2 LQKENI. With V trimmed by 6 bases and J by 1 base, 7 bases remained unmatched. The variable domain in full, with the rest retrieved from reference TRBV18 and TRBJ2-5, is NAGVMQNPRHLVRRRGQEARLRCSPMKGHSHVYWYRQLPEEGLKFMVYLQKENIIDESGMPKERFSAEFPKEGPSILRIQQVVRGDSAAYFCASSGGDEGQETQYFGPGTRLLVL.

V usage is TRBV7-8 and J usage is TRBJ2-7; possibly TRBD2 for D (5 bases). CDR1 is SGHVS and CDR2 is FQNEAQ in the germline V gene. With 0 bases removed from V and 6 bases from J, the gap between germline ends came to 15 bases. This CDR3 has 15 amino acids. CDR3 sequence (DNA): TGTGCCAGCAGCTTAGCGTGGGGTCCCGGGGTCGAGCAGTACTTC. It yields the protein CASSLAWGPGVEQYF.

This chain links TRBV7-9 with TRBJ2-1; the match to TRBD2 covers 12 bases. There are 14 residues in the CDR3. The junction had 6 bases not matched to a gene; V was cut back by 0 bases and J by 15 bases. Germline CDR1 SEHNR, CDR2 FQNEAQ (reference sequence). The DNA for the CDR3 is TGTGCCAGCAGCTTAGCGGCTAGCGGGGGGGATGCGTTCTTC. This translates into CASSLAASGGDAFF.

The chain combines TRBV11-2 with TRBJ1-1; D is uncertain. The CDR3 covers 14 residues. Germline CDR1 and CDR2: SGHAT and FQNNGV. The ends were cut back, 1 base at V and 1 base at J, with 7 bases in the middle. The CDR3 loop is CASSLGRGNTEAFF. The DNA of the CDR3 is TGTGCCAGCAGCTTAGGACGGGGGAACACTGAAGCTTTCTTT.

This sequence joins TRBV14 and TRBJ1-6; 9 nucleotides line up with TRBD1. CDR3 length: 14 amino acids. Germline CDR1 SGHDN, CDR2 FVKESK. V shed 6 bases and J 7 bases; nucleotides not matched to a gene: 4. CDR3 coding DNA: TGTGCCAGCAGGGAGACAGGGGGGAATTCACCCCTCCACTTT. Amino acid sequence: CASRETGGNSPLHF. The complete variable domain, with remaining parts taken from reference TRBV14 and TRBJ1-6, reads EAGVTQFPSHSVIEKGQTVTLRCDPISGHDNLYWYRRVMGKEIKFLLHFVKESKQDESGMPNNRFLAERTGGTYSTLKVQPAELEDSGVYFCASRETGGNSPLHFGNGTRLTVT.

The sample holds one count of this clone. V gene TRBV27 combines with J gene TRBJ2-3, with 10 bases fitting TRBD1. Germline V gene data show CDR1 as MNHEY and CDR2 as SMNVEV (reference sequence). The CDR3 covers 16 residues. V trimming: 6 bases; J trimming: 2 bases; junction bases outside the gene matches: 8. This CDR3 is CASRQTGTGATDTQYF. CDR3 coding DNA: TGTGCCAGCAGGCAAACCGGGACAGGGGCCACAGATACGCAGTATTTT.

The V call is TRBV7-9, the J call TRBJ2-5; the match to TRBD1 covers 7 bases. The junction had 2 bases not matched to a gene; V was cut back by 5 bases and J by 5 bases. CDR1 is SEHNR, CDR2 FQNEAQ, per germline (reference sequence). There are 12 residues in the CDR3. The CDR3 DNA is TGTGCCAGCAGCAAGACAGGGGAGACCCAGTACTTC. Protein product: CASSKTGETQYF. Based on the CDR3 plus reference TRBV7-9 and TRBJ2-5, the full variable domain is DTGVSQNPRHKITKRGQNVTFRCDPISEHNRLYWYRQTLGQGPEFLTYFQNEAQLEKSRLLSDRFSAERPKGSFSTLEIQRTEQGDSAMYLCASSKTGETQYFGPGTRLLVL.

V gene TRBV28 combines with J gene TRBJ1-1; 8 positions agree with TRBD1. V shed 5 bases, J shed 10 bases, and the junction held 6 bases outside the gene matches. Germline V CDR1 and CDR2: MDHEN, SYDVKM. This CDR3 is 12 amino acids long. The DNA for the CDR3 is TGTGCCAGCAGTGGAACCGACAGGGGAGCTTTCTTT. It encodes CASSGTDRGAFF.

This clone is a singleton in its sample. The genes are TRBV19 and TRBJ2-3; D is possibly TRBD1 (6 bases). CDR1 and CDR2 from the germline V gene are LNHDA and SQIVND (reference sequence). The CDR3 covers 14 residues. The germline V and J ends were trimmed by 5 bases and 1 base, with 10 bases remaining between them. The CDR3 DNA reads as TGTGCCAGTAGTCGACAGGCGGGCACAGATACGCAGTATTTT. Translated: CASSRQAGTDTQYF.

This clone was seen more than once but under ten times. The V and J genes are TRBV28 and TRBJ1-5; 7 bases are shared with TRBD1. Trimming took 5 bases from V and 6 from J; bases not matched to a gene: 10. This CDR3 spans 15 amino acids. The germline gives CDR1 MDHEN, CDR2 SYDVKM. The CDR3 protein is CASSGQGERGQPQHF. The CDR3 region has the DNA TGTGCCAGCAGTGGCCAGGGGGAGAGGGGTCAGCCCCAGCATTTT.

This clone turned up a few times. J is TRBJ2-1 and V is TRBV11-3; 13 nucleotides line up with TRBD2. This CDR3 contains 14 residues. CDR1 is SGHNT and CDR2 is YENEEA in the germline V gene. J was trimmed by 8 bases and V by 5 bases; bases with no gene match: 3. CDR3 loop: CASSPGLAGHEQFF. CDR3 coding DNA: TGTGCCAGCAGCCCGGGACTAGCGGGGCATGAGCAGTTCTTC.

Only a few counts were recorded for this clone. The chain has TRBV15 and TRBJ1-2; TRBD1 might be the D (5 bases). This CDR3 is 15 amino acids long. Looked up from germline, CDR1 is LNHNV and CDR2 is YYDKDF (reference sequence). Between the trimmed V and J ends, which lost 0 bases and 2 bases, there was a span of 10 bases. The CDR3 is CATSRDRQNNYGYTF. The CDR3, as DNA: TGTGCCACCAGCAGAGATCGACAGAACAACTATGGCTACACCTTC.

This chain uses TRBV6-5 with TRBJ2-5; a weak D match, TRBD1 (6 bases). The ends were cut back, 6 bases at V and 5 bases at J, with 16 bases in the middle. Germline V lookup: CDR1 MNHEY, CDR2 SVGAGI. The length of the CDR3 is 14 residues. The CDR3 loop is CASSTSGEWETQYF. In DNA form, the CDR3 reads TGTGCCAGCAGCACTTCAGGGGAATGGGAGACCCAGTACTTC.

The V call is TRBV9, the J call TRBJ2-2; maybe TRBD2 (5 bases). Germline V CDR1 and CDR2: SGDLS, YYNGEE. Trimming removed 4 bases from V and 0 bases from J, with 13 bases in between. This CDR3 contains 16 residues. The CDR3 spells CASSYSGRANTGELFF. In DNA form, the CDR3 reads TGTGCCAGCAGCTACAGCGGACGGGCGAACACCGGGGAGCTGTTTTTT. Based on the CDR3 plus reference TRBV9 and TRBJ2-2, the full variable domain is DSGVTQTPKHLITATGQRVTLRCSPRSGDLSVYWYQQSLDQGLQFLIQYYNGEERAKGNILERFSAQQFPDLHSELNLSSLELGDSALYFCASSYSGRANTGELFFGEGSRLTVL.

The chain has TRBV28 and TRBJ2-7; 7 positions agree with TRBD1. V was clipped by 6 bases and J by 3 bases; unmatched bases: 8. Germline V CDR1 and CDR2: MDHEN, SYDVKM. The CDR3 consists of 14 residues. CDR3 sequence: CASSGDGTDYEQYF. The CDR3 coding sequence is TGTGCCAGCAGCGGCGACGGGACAGACTACGAGCAGTACTTC.

A word on this clone: Other nucleotide sequences from this sample produce the same CDR3. The chain couples TRBV6-5 to TRBJ1-1; no clear D. CDR3 length: 13 amino acids. Germline assignment: CDR1 MNHEY and CDR2 SVGAGI. V lost 3 bases to trimming and J lost 1 base, with 6 bases between them. CDR3: CASSYGQNTEAFF. DNA of the CDR3: TGTGCCAGCAGTTATGGGCAGAACACTGAAGCTTTCTTT.